The 2 T cell receptor beta chains given below trace back to one sample, sequenced in a study of metastatic and nonmetastatic thyroid tumors. TCRdb recomputed clones from the PCR reads via MiXCR. The sample carries around 37,000 clones, less than 25% recorded once. Treatment of any kind had been given to no patient before thyroid surgery. The sample was blood. Source of these receptors: a female donor with papillary thyroid cancer or a benign thyroid nodule (not recorded which). Some clones in this sample may be carry-over from other donors' samples.

This clone was seen many times. The V call is TRBV9, the J call TRBJ2-7; no firm D call. The germline V gene has CDR1 SGDLS and CDR2 YYNGEE. V lost 0 bases, J lost 3 bases, and 10 bases lay in between. The CDR3 has 14 amino acids. The CDR3 region is CASSVAPSGYEQYF. CDR3 bases: TGTGCCAGCAGCGTAGCCCCCAGTGGCTACGAGCAGTACTTC.

This clone was counted only a few times. V usage is TRBV6-1 and J usage is TRBJ2-7; 8 bases align to TRBD1. V was pared by 6 bases and J by 1 base, with 8 bases of the junction left unmatched. Germline CDR1 is MNHNS and CDR2 is SASEGT. The CDR3 totals 15 residues. The CDR3 sequence: CASSLGGQESYEQYF. For the CDR3, the DNA is TGTGCCAGCAGCTTAGGGGGACAGGAATCCTACGAGCAGTACTTC.